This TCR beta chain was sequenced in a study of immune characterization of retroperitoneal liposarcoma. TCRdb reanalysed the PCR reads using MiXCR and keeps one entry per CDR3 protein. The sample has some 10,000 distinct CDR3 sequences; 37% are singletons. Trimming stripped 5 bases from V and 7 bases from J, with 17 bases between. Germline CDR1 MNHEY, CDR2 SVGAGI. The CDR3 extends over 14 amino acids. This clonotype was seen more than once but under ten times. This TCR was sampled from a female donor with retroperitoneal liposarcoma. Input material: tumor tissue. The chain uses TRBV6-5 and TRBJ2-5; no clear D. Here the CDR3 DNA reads TGTGCCAGCAGTCCGTCTCCGGTGGTAGGGACCCAGTACTTC. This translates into CASSPSPVVGTQYF.